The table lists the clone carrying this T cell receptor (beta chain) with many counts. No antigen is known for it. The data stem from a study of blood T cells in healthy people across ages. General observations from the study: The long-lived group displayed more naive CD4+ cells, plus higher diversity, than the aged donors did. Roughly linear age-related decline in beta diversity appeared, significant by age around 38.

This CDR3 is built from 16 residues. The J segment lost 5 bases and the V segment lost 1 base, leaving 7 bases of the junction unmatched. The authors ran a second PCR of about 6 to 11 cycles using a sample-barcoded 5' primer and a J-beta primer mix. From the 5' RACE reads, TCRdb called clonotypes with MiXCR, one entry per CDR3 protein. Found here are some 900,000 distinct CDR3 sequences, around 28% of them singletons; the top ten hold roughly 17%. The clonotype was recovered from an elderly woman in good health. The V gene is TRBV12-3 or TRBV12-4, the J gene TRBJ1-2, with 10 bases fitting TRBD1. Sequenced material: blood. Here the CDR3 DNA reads TGTGCCAGCAGTTTAGACCAGGACAGGGGGAGATATGGCTACACCTTC. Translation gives CASSLDQDRGRYGYTF.